The text below deals with one T cell receptor (beta chain). Its specific antigen is unknown. This record comes from a study of CXCR3-negative and CXCR3-positive naive CD8 T cells (dated by TCRdb to between 2018 and 2021). Concerning the study at large: In total, approximately 130 million TRB reads were obtained, corresponding to roughly 1.5 +/- 0.3 million reads per library. Diversity and physicochemical repertoire analyses were performed on about a dozen donors pooled from two independent experiments. For the TRBV-TRBJ cluster analysis, the naive subsets came from 5 donors, while the memory cells came from 3 donors.

The cysteine opens and the phenylalanine closes a CDR3 of 13 amino acids. The entry carries no DNA sequence. CDR1 and CDR2, looked up from the germline V gene (reference sequence), are SGHNT and YYREEE. Results the study describes overall, beyond this receptor: TRB CDR3s from CXCR3-positive naive cells showed higher hydrophobicity (lower Kidera factor 4), lower energy, and higher strength and volume indices than CXCR3-negative naive cells. Freshly isolated PBMCs were used for most assays because CXCR3 expression partially decreased after cryopreservation. TRBV-TRBJ usage was similar between naive CXCR3-negative and CXCR3-positive cells from the same donor, while memory cells showed distinct patterns. Because surface CD5, which has been linked to self-reactivity in mice, was comparable between naive subsets, TCR interaction strength was also inferred from TRB CDR3 physicochemical properties. Comparably high repertoire diversity was found in both naive subsets, whereas much lower repertoire diversity was found in memory CD8+ T cells.

The sample was run on a NextSeq 550. The Human TCR Profiling Kit (MiLaboratory) was used to prepare UMI-labeled 5' RACE TRB cDNA libraries. cDNA synthesis used the entire amount of extracted RNA, and PCR amplification then used the entire amount of cDNA produced. The libraries were made side by side, with each library going through the same number of PCR cycles. Per the authors' processing: With a requirement of at least two reads per UMI, MIGEC and MiXCR extracted about 50,000 +/- 10,000 unique UMI-labeled TRB cDNA molecules per library. An average of roughly 40,000 +/- 10,000 functional in-frame TRB CDR3 nucleotide clonotypes without stop codons was found per library. After downsampling to 5000 UMI-labeled TRB molecules per sample, diversity metrics, including normalized Shannon-Wiener and Chao1, were computed in VDJtools. VDJtools was used to calculate clonotype-size-weighted physicochemical properties of the central five CDR3 residues, namely interaction energy, strength, volume and Kidera factor 4. The reads were reprocessed in TCRdb, with one entry per CDR3 protein sequence and no accompanying DNA. The V and J calls reflect TCRdb's pipeline rather than the authors' work. The table for this sample records 130,000 or so distinct CDR3 sequences. The biggest ten clones account for roughly 0.39% of the sample.

Each CD8+ T cell subset was flow-sorted in triplicate, with fewer than 350,000 cells per subset placed directly into RLT lysis buffer. To keep memory contaminants out, a stringent definition of naive CD8+ T cells was applied: CD45RO-CCR7+CD27+CD95-. Standard density gradient centrifugation was used to isolate peripheral blood mononuclear cells from buffy coats. A FACSAria III was used to flow-sort naive CXCR3-negative and CXCR3-positive CD8+ T cells. Total RNA was extracted from sorted cells with an RNeasy Mini Kit. This receptor chain uses TRBV5-4 and TRBJ2-2; TCRdb's D gene call, TRBD1, goes unchecked for lack of DNA. The sequenced sample consisted of naive CXCR3+ CD8+ T cells from blood. The meaning of the sample's cell subset or site label: CD45RO-CCR7+CD27+CD95- naive CD8+ T cells expressing CXCR3 (TNR3+). The sequence came from a human donor in good health. Some clones in this sample may be carry-over from other donors' samples. The CDR3 has the sequence CASSYRQAGELFF.